The next 13 T cell receptor beta chains were all read from a single sample in a study of blood T cell repertoires in COVID-19. TCRdb's table, derived via immunoSEQ multiplex PCR, lists solely in-frame clones and lacks some. The sample includes some 200,000 clones, about 82% of them seen just once. Sequenced material: peripheral blood. The receptors stem from a man between 60 and 70 years old with COVID-19, enrolled during active disease.

This chain joins TRBV7-9 and TRBJ2-7; tentatively, D is TRBD2 (5 bases). Germline V gene sequence: CDR1 SEHNR, CDR2 FQNEAQ (reference sequence). Trimming cost V 1 base and J 5 bases, with 12 bases left between them. CDR3 length equals 14 residues. The DNA of the CDR3 is TGTGCCAGCAGCTTAGGGGGTTTTAGCGACGAGCAGTACTTC. Its translation: CASSLGGFSDEQYF.

The rearrangement uses TRBV3-1 (or the pseudogene TRBV3-2) and TRBJ1-6; no clear D. The CDR3 length is 15 residues. V lost 4 bases to trimming and J lost 2 bases, with 9 bases between them. CDR1 is LGHDT and CDR2 is YNNKEL in the germline V gene (reference sequence). The CDR3 DNA sequence: TGTGCCAGCAGCCCGGAGGTCCCCTATAATTCACCCCTCCACTTT. Protein: CASSPEVPYNSPLHF.

The J gene is TRBJ2-7, the V gene TRBV2; 8 nucleotides match TRBD2. The V and J ends lost 1 base and 12 bases, in that order; junction bases with no gene match: 5. The CDR3 totals 12 residues. Germline CDR1 SNHLY, CDR2 FYNNEI. Written as DNA, the CDR3 is TGTGCCAGCAGTGAAGTTTGGCGGGAGGTGTACTTC. This sequence encodes CASSEVWREVYF.

The J gene is TRBJ2-6, the V gene TRBV6-1, with 9 bases aligning to TRBD1. The CDR3 totals 18 residues. The germline V gene encodes CDR1 MNHNS and CDR2 SASEGT. Unmatched junction bases numbered 7, after V lost 3 bases and J lost 1 base. CDR3 loop: CASSETGGIRSGANVLTF. The CDR3 nucleotides read TGTGCCAGCAGTGAGACAGGGGGTATTAGGTCTGGGGCCAACGTCCTGACTTTC.

V usage is TRBV6-5 and J usage is TRBJ2-2, with a possible D match to TRBD2 (5 bases). The V end lost 0 bases, the J end lost 6 bases, and 14 bases lay between the germline ends. CDR3 length: 16 amino acids. Looked up from germline, CDR1 is MNHEY and CDR2 is SVGAGI. DNA of the CDR3: TGTGCCAGCAGTTACTCGAGAGGAGGTTATCCCGGGGAGCTGTTTTTT. Amino acid sequence: CASSYSRGGYPGELFF.

This chain joins TRBV5-1 and TRBJ1-1, with D possibly being TRBD1 (5 bases). The CDR3 consists of 11 residues. Germline V lookup: CDR1 SGHRS, CDR2 YFSETQ. V was trimmed by 3 bases and J by 7 bases, leaving 7 bases between them. The CDR3 nucleotides are TGCGCCAGCAGCTCCAGGGATGAAGCTTTCTTT. Its protein product is CASSSRDEAFF.

The chain is built from TRBV6-5 and TRBJ1-1; D is possibly TRBD1 (5 bases). Germline V gene sequence: CDR1 MNHEY, CDR2 SVGAGI. V was pared by 8 bases and J by 7 bases, with 11 bases between. The CDR3 has 11 residues. CDR3 loop: CASVGRGEAFF. The CDR3 coding sequence is TGTGCCAGCGTGGGGCGTGGTGAAGCTTTCTTT.

The genes are TRBV30 and TRBJ1-1, with no clear D. The V gene's germline CDR1 is GTSNPN and CDR2 SVGIG (reference sequence). With 1 base removed from V and 4 bases from J, the gap between germline ends came to 10 bases. CDR3 size: 13 residues. The CDR3 bases are TGTGCCTGGAGTGGACAAACCCTCACTGAAGCTTTCTTT. Translation: CAWSGQTLTEAFF.

This clone was observed a single time. The V call is TRBV6-5, the J call TRBJ1-5; 9 nucleotides agree with TRBD1. This CDR3 contains 15 residues. Germline values: CDR1 MNHEY, CDR2 SVGAGI. V shed 5 bases and J 1 base; nucleotides not matched to a gene: 3. The CDR3 nucleotides read TGTGCCAGCAGTCCCGACAGGGGGAGCAATCAGCCCCAGCATTTT. It yields the protein CASSPDRGSNQPQHF.

This clone was seen a handful of times. V is TRBV18 and J is TRBJ1-5, with TRBD1 identical over 7 bases. V was clipped by 3 bases and J by 7 bases; unmatched bases: 9. The CDR3 consists of 15 residues. Germline loops: CDR1 KGHSH, CDR2 LQKENI. In DNA, the CDR3 is TGTGCCAGCTCACCCACCGACAGGGTTAACCAGCCCCAGCATTTT. This encodes CASSPTDRVNQPQHF.

The chain uses TRBV7-2 and TRBJ2-1; 7 bases are a match to TRBD2. Germline V CDR1 and CDR2: SGHTA, FQGNSA. Unmatched junction bases numbered 6, after V lost 0 bases and J lost 4 bases. CDR3 length equals 16 residues. CDR3 sequence: CASSLAVASGYNEQFF. Written as DNA, the CDR3 is TGTGCCAGCAGCTTAGCGGTGGCTAGCGGATACAATGAGCAGTTCTTC.

The rearrangement uses TRBV6-6 and TRBJ2-3, with TRBD1 matching over 7 bases. The CDR3 extends over 16 amino acids. V dropped 3 bases and J dropped 2; count of bases not matched to a gene: 8. CDR1 and CDR2 (germline): MNHNY, SVGAGI (reference sequence). CDR3 DNA: TGTGCCAGCAGTTATCCCCTAGGGGGCCCCACAGATACGCAGTATTTT. Translating gives CASSYPLGGPTDTQYF.

The J gene is TRBJ1-5, the V gene TRBV19, with 7 bases identical to TRBD1. The CDR3 covers 17 residues. Germline V lookup: CDR1 LNHDA, CDR2 SQIVND (reference sequence). The J segment lost 1 base and the V segment lost 1 base, leaving 7 bases of the junction unmatched. The CDR3 protein is CASSIARGLRSNQPQHF. In nucleotides, the CDR3 is TGTGCCAGTAGTATAGCAAGGGGGCTAAGGAGCAATCAGCCCCAGCATTTT.